This T cell receptor (beta chain) was sequenced in a study of OX40 agonist ivuxolimab in advanced cancers. About the study as a whole: Ivuxolimab was a fully human IgG2 agonistic monoclonal antibody targeting the costimulatory receptor OX40 (CD134). The monotherapy dose-escalation portion (N ≈ 57 patients) of the phase I ivuxolimab trial is reported in the paper. Three dose-escalation patients achieved partial responses, one with hepatocellular carcinoma and two with cutaneous melanoma. Intravenous ivuxolimab was administered to patients every 2 weeks at six dose levels: 0.01, 0.1, 0.3, 1.5, 3 and 10 mg/kg. In the dose-escalation cohort, roughly 80% of patients were male, and the mean age was about 55 years, with a range of about 23 to 90. Of the approximately 54 dose-escalation patients, hepatocellular carcinoma was present in about 19, melanoma in approximately 15, renal cell carcinoma in 9 and head and neck cancer in 9. Patients were allowed to have had prior anti-PD-1, anti-PD-L1 or anti-CTLA-4 therapy, and approximately 40% of the dose-escalation patients had been treated with checkpoint inhibitors. Peripheral TCRbeta sequencing was intended to test whether TCR sequence diversity was altered and clonal T-cell expansion was caused by ivuxolimab.

The trial excluded patients who had a history of autoimmune disease or who were on systemic immunosuppression. Peripheral blood for TCR sequencing was collected from all dose cohorts at baseline, on cycle 4 day 1, and on cycle 7 day 1. The samples were taken from a phase I, first-in-human, multicenter, open-label dose-escalation trial of ivuxolimab. The trial enrolled adults with locally advanced or metastatic head and neck squamous cell, hepatocellular, melanoma or renal cell carcinoma. Before TCR sequencing, CD4+ and CD8+ T cells were separately sorted from peripheral blood. Overall results and qualifications from the work: After ivuxolimab, more expanded clones were found on average in CD8+ T cells than in CD4+ T cells. In partial responders in the 0.1-3.0 mg/kg groups, normalized peripheral clonal expansion was found to be among the lowest, especially among CD8+ T cells. At doses of 0.1 to 3.0 mg/kg, clonal expansion of both CD4+ and CD8+ T cells in blood was seen between baseline and week 6. Which antigens the clonally expanded peripheral T cells were specific for was not determined. Low levels of normalized T-cell clonal expansion were also seen in some nonresponding patients.

Of note for this clone: What antigen it recognizes has not been identified. Base qualities are not at hand, and no much larger clone is one base apart.

From the germline V gene, CDR1 is SNHLY and CDR2 is FYNNEI. Counted from cysteine to phenylalanine, this CDR3 has 13 amino acids. Of all the DNA, just the CDR3 is kept, 39 bases in frame from base 1. V and J are truncated by 7 bases and 4 bases respectively, leaving an intervening sequence of 11 bases. To sequence the TCRbeta CDR3 region, genomic DNA was isolated from the sorted cells. The immunoSEQ Assay was used for sequencing of TCRbeta CDR3 regions. The table was pulled from immuneACCESS by TCRdb, which kept in-frame rearrangements only. Such tables lose some clones; where checked, under half of the loss comes from unresolved V genes, and the rest has no known cause. The table for this sample lists under 100,000 clones; over 70% of them were counted only once. Roughly 4.8% of the sample is taken by the ten largest.

The origin of this receptor is an adult with an advanced solid tumor such as melanoma, head and neck, liver or kidney cancer. This specimen was CD4+ or CD8+ T cells sorted from blood, taken in a trial of the OX40 agonist ivuxolimab. The chain is made from TRBV2 and TRBJ1-5; there is no confident call for the D gene. The CDR3 amino acid sequence is: CASTWSGNQPQHF. The DNA is as follows: TGTGCCAGCACGTGGTCCGGAAATCAGCCCCAGCATTTT.